The sequence of this TCR beta chain was determined in a study of type 1 regulatory T cells. In the study overall: T-allo10 is an in vitro-generated, Tr1-enriched CD4 T cell product specific for alloantigen.

TCRdb itself ran the reads through MiXCR, one entry per CDR3 protein. The sample consists of 88,000 or so distinct CDR3 sequences, around a third of them appearing once. CDR1 SGHAT and CDR2 FQNNGV come from the germline V gene. The V and J ends lost 10 bases and 2 bases respectively, with 9 bases between them. There are 13 residues in the CDR3. In its sample, this clonotype was seen a few times. The clonotype was recovered from a human donor in good health. The gene calls are TRBV11-2 and TRBJ2-6; no definite D call. The sample comprised CD4+ T cells, either the whole sample or a sorted fraction (not recorded which). The CDR3 nucleotides are TGTGCCACCTCGGTCCCTGGGGCCAACGTCCTGACTTTC. It encodes CATSVPGANVLTF. Complete variable domain (other parts from reference TRBV11-2 and TRBJ2-6): EAGVAQSPRYKIIEKRQSVAFWCNPISGHATLYWYQQILGQGPKLLIQFQNNGVVDDSQLPKDRFSAERLKGVDSTLKIQPAKLEDSAVYLCATSVPGANVLTFGAGSRLTVL.